This T cell receptor beta chain was sequenced during a study of CD4+ T cells in melanoma. Comment on this clone: What it recognizes is unknown.

V lost 5 bases and J 5 bases, leaving 13 bases between the germline ends. The germline CDR1 and CDR2 sequences are MNHNS and SASEGT. The CDR3 is made up of 14 amino acids. Generated by immunoSEQ multiplex PCR, the TCRdb table keeps only in-frame clones and is missing some. Counted here are 13,000 or so clones, just over 70% occurring once; the ten biggest clones make up about a tenth. Broader study findings: A reported correlation linked neoantigen-specific CD4+ T cells to CD8+, macrophage and B cell function.

The rearrangement links TRBV6-1 to TRBJ1-5; D remains ambiguous. This clonotype was obtained from a human donor with melanoma. Sequenced: cells from a culture (not recorded whether cultured in vitro). In DNA form, the CDR3 reads TGTGCCAGCAGTCGATCCGAGGGAGATCAGCCCCAGCATTTT. This gives the protein CASSRSEGDQPQHF.